This TCR beta chain is drawn from a study of cytomegalovirus exposure and HLA in healthy donors. The study, taken as a whole, reports: The classifier reportedly diagnosed cytomegalovirus status with high specificity and sensitivity. The study recorded more than 150 TCR beta chains that were cytomegalovirus-associated. Through in vitro validation, three CMV-associated chains were shown to be specific for CMV antigens.

In the case of this clone: Its target is not known.

The CDR3 is 17 amino acids. In germline, CDR1 is SGHAT, CDR2 FQNNGV. The J segment lost 10 bases and the V segment lost 5 bases, leaving 17 bases of the junction unmatched. Profiling relied on immunoSEQ multiplex PCR, and the TCRdb table lists in-frame clones only, not all of them. This sample has under 200,000 clones, with approximately 86% found just once. Sequencing used PBMCs. The chain has TRBV11-2 and TRBJ1-2; 12 bases fit TRBD1. The sequence was obtained from a woman aged 18-29 years in good health and CMV-seronegative. The CDR3 region is CASSQGVGAGTGGAYTF. In nucleotides, the CDR3 is TGTGCCAGCAGCCAGGGAGTAGGGGCCGGGACAGGGGGCGCCTACACCTTC. The entire variable domain, with the rest obtained from reference TRBV11-2 and TRBJ1-2, is as follows: EAGVAQSPRYKIIEKRQSVAFWCNPISGHATLYWYQQILGQGPKLLIQFQNNGVVDDSQLPKDRFSAERLKGVDSTLKIQPAKLEDSAVYLCASSQGVGAGTGGAYTFGSGTRLTVV.